This T cell receptor (beta chain) stems from a study of Graves' ophthalmopathy and Graves' hyperthyroidism. Study-wide background: The blood sample was drawn at first diagnosis and before any treatment.

The diagnostic workup employed clinical symptoms, serum thyroxine, TRAb, thyroid ultrasound and orbital computed tomography. The PBMCs had their origin in around 10 ml of fresh peripheral blood. The study amplified TCR beta CDR3 regions using RNA transcripts. Investigators did first-round RT-PCR with HTBI primers, then second-round multiplex PCR. TCRdb re-called the multiplex PCR reads with MiXCR, one entry per CDR3 protein. The sample yields over 500,000 distinct CDR3 sequences, 22% seen once. The CDR3 is 14 amino acids. Per the germline V gene, CDR1 is SGHRS and CDR2 is YFSETQ. This clonotype was recorded many times. One end of the junction does not line up with germline, which may come from a read error.

The chain couples TRBV5-1 to TRBJ1-5, with 11 bases fitting TRBD1. The specimen sequenced was peripheral blood. This clonotype originated in a woman under 30 with stable Graves' hyperthyroidism. Some clones in this sample may be carry-over from other donors' samples. CDR3 in amino acids: CASSLGTGGQPQHF. The CDR3 region has the DNA TGTGCCAGCAGCTTAGGGACAGGGGGTCAGCCCCAGCATTTT.